Listed here are 18 T cell receptor beta chains from one sample, sequenced in a study of cytomegalovirus exposure and HLA in healthy donors. PCR involved 60 Vbeta and 13 Jbeta primers. Profiled with immunoSEQ multiplex PCR; TCRdb holds only in-frame clones, not every one. The table records about 130,000 clones, over 75% of them present only once. Sequencing was carried out using PBMCs. All receptors derive from a woman in her forties in good health and CMV-seropositive.

In this sample, this clone turned up once. V usage is TRBV28 and J usage is TRBJ1-2, with TRBD1 matching over 9 bases. Trimming cost V 4 bases and J 4 bases; bases outside gene matches: 7. Per germline, CDR1 MDHEN and CDR2 SYDVKM. This CDR3 has 15 amino acids. As DNA, the CDR3 is TGTGCCAGCAGTTCTCCGACAGGGGGGTTCTATGGCTACACCTTC. Encoded protein: CASSSPTGGFYGYTF.

With respect to this clone: In the same sample, other DNA sequences code for this CDR3. The V call is TRBV7-9, the J call TRBJ2-7, with TRBD1 matching 7 bases. This CDR3 is built from 14 residues. CDR1 and CDR2 from the germline V gene are SEHNR and FQNEAQ (reference sequence). V gave up 3 bases and J gave up 1 base; unmatched junction bases: 3. CDR3 nucleotide sequence: TGTGCCAGCAGCTTGGGACAGAGTTCCTACGAGCAGTACTTC. It is translated as CASSLGQSSYEQYF.

The chain employs TRBV7-3 and TRBJ2-3; D call uncertain. The CDR3 runs to 12 residues. Germline V gives CDR1 SGHTA, CDR2 FQGTGA. Deletions cut 5 bases from V and 0 bases from J, with 3 bases between. The CDR3 nucleotides are TGTGCCAGCAGCCTCAGCACAGATACGCAGTATTTT. Translating it yields CASSLSTDTQYF.

The rearrangement joins TRBV6-1 to TRBJ2-7, with TRBD1 matching 9 bases. The J segment lost 3 bases and the V segment lost 7 bases, leaving 7 bases of the junction unmatched. In germline, CDR1 is MNHNS, CDR2 SASEGT. The CDR3 is made up of 14 amino acids. Written as DNA, the CDR3 is TGTGCCAGCATCACGAGACAGGGGGACTACGAGCAGTACTTC. Amino acid sequence: CASITRQGDYEQYF.

V gene TRBV7-9 combines with J gene TRBJ2-7, with D possibly being TRBD2 (5 bases). V was pared by 5 bases and J by 6 bases, with 8 bases between. In germline, CDR1 is SEHNR, CDR2 FQNEAQ (reference sequence). This CDR3 is built from 11 residues. CDR3 in amino acids: CASSRGSEQYF. The CDR3 DNA reads TGTGCCAGCAGCCGAGGGTCCGAGCAGTACTTC.

CDR3 in DNA: TGTGCCACCAGGGGGCAGGGAGGCAGCTACACCTTC. Its translation is CATRGQGGSYTF. The chain employs TRBV15 and TRBJ1-2; D may be TRBD1 (5 bases). Trimming left V 6 bases short and J 9 bases short, with 14 bases between. The CDR3 sequence is 12 residues long. The germline gives CDR1 LNHNV, CDR2 YYDKDF (reference sequence).

Points on this clone: Additional DNA sequences in this sample encode the identical CDR3. The chain couples TRBV5-1 to TRBJ1-5, with 7 bases identical to TRBD1. The V gene's germline CDR1 is SGHRS and CDR2 YFSETQ. V trimming: 0 bases; J trimming: 5 bases; junction bases outside the gene matches: 2. The CDR3 consists of 14 residues. CDR3 coding DNA: TGCGCCAGCAGCTTGGGCCAGGGGGATCAGCCCCAGCATTTT. Translated: CASSLGQGDQPQHF.

The V call is TRBV2, the J call TRBJ2-3; 9 nucleotides align to TRBD2. The CDR3 length is 19 residues. The J segment lost 0 bases and the V segment lost 7 bases, leaving 17 bases of the junction unmatched. Germline V CDR1 and CDR2: SNHLY, FYNNEI. As DNA, the CDR3 is TGTGCCAGCAATAAGTTTACGACTAGCGGAGACCCGAGCACAGATACGCAGTATTTT. Translation: CASNKFTTSGDPSTDTQYF. Drawing the rest from reference TRBV2 and TRBJ2-3, the complete variable domain is EPEVTQTPSHQVTQMGQEVILRCVPISNHLYFYWYRQILGQKVEFLVSFYNNEISEKSEIFDDQFSVERPDGSNFTLKIRSTKLEDSAMYFCASNKFTTSGDPSTDTQYFGPGTRLTVL.

The V gene is TRBV28, the J gene TRBJ2-7, with TRBD1 matching over 11 bases. Per germline, CDR1 MDHEN and CDR2 SYDVKM. J was trimmed by 2 bases and V by 5 bases; bases with no gene match: 14. CDR3 length equals 18 residues. CDR3: CASSPGTGGSNFAYEQYF. The CDR3 DNA sequence: TGTGCCAGCAGTCCCGGGACAGGGGGTTCCAACTTCGCCTACGAGCAGTACTTC. Combining the CDR3 with reference TRBV28 and TRBJ2-7 gives the whole variable domain DVKVTQSSRYLVKRTGEKVFLECVQDMDHENMFWYRQDPGLGLRLIYFSYDVKMKEKGDIPEGYSVSREKKERFSLILESASTNQTSMYLCASSPGTGGSNFAYEQYFGPGTRLTVT.

The chain combines TRBV5-1 with TRBJ2-3; no reliable D call. V dropped 0 bases and J dropped 0 bases, with 8 bases sitting between them. The CDR3 is 15 residues long. Looked up from germline, CDR1 is SGHRS and CDR2 is YFSETQ. Here the CDR3 reads CASSLAQISTDTQYF. In DNA, the CDR3 is TGCGCCAGCAGCTTGGCTCAGATTAGCACAGATACGCAGTATTTT.

The V call is TRBV18, the J call TRBJ2-3, with 11 bases that match TRBD2. V lost 3 bases and J lost 1; bases outside the gene matches: 15. Germline CDR1 is KGHSH and CDR2 is LQKENI. The CDR3 contains 20 residues. The CDR3 loop reads CASSPNQTWLAGGGTDTQYF. The CDR3 region has the DNA TGTGCCAGCTCACCGAATCAGACCTGGTTAGCGGGGGGGGGCACAGATACGCAGTATTTT.

The chain has TRBV19 and TRBJ2-7, with 8 positions matching TRBD2. The germline V gene encodes CDR1 LNHDA and CDR2 SQIVND (reference sequence). This CDR3 contains 11 residues. V was pared by 5 bases and J by 7 bases, with 1 base of the junction left unmatched. Here the CDR3 reads CASSPGGEQYF. For the CDR3, the DNA is TGTGCCAGTAGTCCGGGAGGGGAGCAGTACTTC.

This clone occurred once. The DNA of the CDR3 is TGTGCCAGCACCCAGGGGGACCTCTCTGGAAACACCATATATTTT. This translates into CASTQGDLSGNTIYF. V gene TRBV6-6 combines with J gene TRBJ1-3; 7 nucleotides align to TRBD1. There are 15 residues in the CDR3. Trimming removed 7 bases from V and 0 bases from J; junction bases left unmatched: 6. Germline lookup yields CDR1 MNHNY and CDR2 SVGAGI (reference sequence).

In its sample, this clone was seen once. The V call is TRBV9, the J call TRBJ1-5, with TRBD1 as a possible D gene (5 bases). This CDR3 has 15 residues. The V and J ends lost 2 bases and 4 bases respectively, with 13 bases between them. Per germline, CDR1 SGDLS and CDR2 YYNGEE. The CDR3 bases are TGTGCCAGCAGCGTGTCGGGGGTGCCAAATCAGCCCCAGCATTTT. It yields the protein CASSVSGVPNQPQHF.

The chain links TRBV29-1 to TRBJ2-7; 7 bases line up with TRBD1. The CDR3 extends over 12 amino acids. V was pared by 6 bases and J by 3 bases, with 5 bases of the junction left unmatched. Germline CDR1 SQVTM, CDR2 ANQGSEA. This chain's CDR3 is CSVGTAFYEQYF. The DNA of the CDR3 is TGCAGCGTGGGGACAGCCTTCTACGAGCAGTACTTC.

The chain employs TRBV19 and TRBJ1-1; D might be TRBD1 (5 bases). The V and J ends lost 6 bases and 3 bases respectively, with 14 bases between them. Germline V gene lookup returns CDR1 LNHDA and CDR2 SQIVND (reference sequence). The CDR3 runs 14 residues. Written as DNA, the CDR3 is TGTGCCAGTAGAGGGGACTCCTGGGACACTGAAGCTTTCTTT. Translation: CASRGDSWDTEAFF.

The V and J genes are TRBV29-1 and TRBJ2-4; TRBD1 agrees at 9 bases. This CDR3 has 13 amino acids. V was pared by 3 bases and J by 9 bases, with 6 bases of the junction left unmatched. Germline V gene sequence: CDR1 SQVTM, CDR2 ANQGSEA. CDR3 protein: CSVETGQGVIQYF. For the CDR3, the DNA is TGCAGCGTTGAGACGGGACAGGGTGTCATTCAGTACTTC.

This chain uses TRBV29-1 with TRBJ1-5, with D possibly TRBD1 on 5 matching bases. Trimming removed 5 bases at V and 0 bases at J, with 14 bases between. Germline V gives CDR1 SQVTM, CDR2 ANQGSEA. The CDR3 has 15 residues. This CDR3 reads CSVSNRRDSNQPQHF. The CDR3 nucleotides read TGCAGCGTTTCGAACAGGAGGGATAGCAATCAGCCCCAGCATTTT.